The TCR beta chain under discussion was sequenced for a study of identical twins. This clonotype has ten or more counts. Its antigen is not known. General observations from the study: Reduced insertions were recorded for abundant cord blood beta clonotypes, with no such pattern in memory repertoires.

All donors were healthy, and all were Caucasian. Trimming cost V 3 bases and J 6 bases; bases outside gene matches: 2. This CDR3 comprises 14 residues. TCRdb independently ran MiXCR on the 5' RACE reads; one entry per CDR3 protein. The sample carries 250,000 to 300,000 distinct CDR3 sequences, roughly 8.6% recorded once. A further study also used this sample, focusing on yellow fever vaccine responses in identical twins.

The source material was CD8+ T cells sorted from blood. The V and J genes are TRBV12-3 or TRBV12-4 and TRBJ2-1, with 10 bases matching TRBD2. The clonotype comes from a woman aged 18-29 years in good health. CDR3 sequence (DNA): TGTGCCAGCAGTTTCCTAGCGGGAGTCAATGAGCAGTTCTTC. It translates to CASSFLAGVNEQFF.